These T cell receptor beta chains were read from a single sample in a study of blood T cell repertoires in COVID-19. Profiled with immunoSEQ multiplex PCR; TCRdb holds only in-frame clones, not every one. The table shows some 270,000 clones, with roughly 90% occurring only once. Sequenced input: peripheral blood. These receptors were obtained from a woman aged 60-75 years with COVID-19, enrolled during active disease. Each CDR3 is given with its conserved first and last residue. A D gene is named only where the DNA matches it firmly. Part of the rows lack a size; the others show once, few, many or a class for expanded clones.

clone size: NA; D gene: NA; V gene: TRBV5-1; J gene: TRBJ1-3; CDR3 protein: CASSLAGSGSGNTIYF; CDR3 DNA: TGCGCCAGCAGCTTGGCGGGTAGTGGCTCTGGAAACACCATATATTTT
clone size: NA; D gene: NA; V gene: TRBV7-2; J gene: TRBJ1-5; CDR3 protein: CASSFRAQPQHF; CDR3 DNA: TGTGCCAGCAGCTTCAGGGCTCAGCCCCAGCATTTT
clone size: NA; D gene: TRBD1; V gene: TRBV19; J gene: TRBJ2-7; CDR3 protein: CASSKRLGTATYEQYF; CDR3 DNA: TGTGCCAGTAGTAAACGGCTCGGGACAGCTACCTACGAGCAGTACTTC
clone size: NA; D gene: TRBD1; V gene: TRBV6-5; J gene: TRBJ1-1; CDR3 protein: CASSYSRDRLNTEAFF; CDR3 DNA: TGTGCCAGCAGTTACTCGAGGGACAGGTTGAACACTGAAGCTTTCTTT
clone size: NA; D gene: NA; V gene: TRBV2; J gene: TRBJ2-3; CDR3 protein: CASTVGSQGTDTQYF; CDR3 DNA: TGTGCCAGCACGGTAGGCAGCCAGGGCACAGATACGCAGTATTTT
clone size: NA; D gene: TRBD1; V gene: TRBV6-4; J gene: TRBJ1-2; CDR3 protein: CASSEGTGYGYTF; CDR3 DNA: TGTGCCAGCAGTGAAGGGACAGGCTATGGCTACACCTTC
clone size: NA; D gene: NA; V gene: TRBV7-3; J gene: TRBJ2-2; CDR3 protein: CASSLSSTGELFF; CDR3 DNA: TGTGCCAGCAGCTTAAGCAGCACCGGGGAGCTGTTTTTT
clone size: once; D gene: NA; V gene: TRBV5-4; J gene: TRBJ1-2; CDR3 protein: CASSLAASQGGGYTF; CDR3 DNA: TGTGCCAGCAGCTTGGCGGCGTCCCAGGGAGGCGGCTACACCTTC
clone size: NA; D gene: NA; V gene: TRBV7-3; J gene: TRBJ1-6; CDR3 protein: CASRSGTGTSPLHF; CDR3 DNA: TGTGCCAGCAGATCCGGGACTGGAACTTCACCCCTCCACTTT
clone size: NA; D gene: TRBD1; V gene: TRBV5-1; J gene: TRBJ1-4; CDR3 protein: CASSSGYGQGGTNEKLFF; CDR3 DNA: TGCGCCAGCAGCTCGGGGTATGGACAGGGAGGGACTAATGAAAAACTGTTTTTT
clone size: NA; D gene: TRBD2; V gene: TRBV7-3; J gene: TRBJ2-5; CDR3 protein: CASSLGPGGQETQYF; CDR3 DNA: TGTGCCAGCAGCTTAGGGCCGGGGGGGCAAGAGACCCAGTACTTC
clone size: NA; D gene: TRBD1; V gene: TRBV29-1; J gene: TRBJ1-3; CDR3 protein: CSVTGTGSLSGNTIYF; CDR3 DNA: TGCAGCGTGACCGGGACAGGCTCTCTCTCTGGAAACACCATATATTTT
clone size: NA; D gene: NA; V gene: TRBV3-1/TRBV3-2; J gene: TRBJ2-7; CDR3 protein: CASSRTCGLMNYEQYF; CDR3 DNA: TGTGCCAGCAGCCGGACATGTGGGCTGATGAATTACGAGCAGTACTTC
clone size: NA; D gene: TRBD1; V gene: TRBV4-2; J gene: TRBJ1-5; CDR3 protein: CASSPTGTGFGQPQHF; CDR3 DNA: TGTGCCAGCAGCCCTACTGGGACAGGGTTTGGGCAGCCCCAGCATTTT
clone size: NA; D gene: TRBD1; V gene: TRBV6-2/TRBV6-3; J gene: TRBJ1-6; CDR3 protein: CASSYSPGQHNSPLHF; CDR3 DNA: TGTGCCAGCAGTTACTCACCGGGACAGCATAATTCACCCCTCCACTTT
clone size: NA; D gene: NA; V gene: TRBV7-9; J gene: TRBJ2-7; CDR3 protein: CASSLGTVQTVHEQYF; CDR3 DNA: TGTGCCAGCAGCTTAGGAACAGTACAAACCGTCCACGAGCAGTACTTC
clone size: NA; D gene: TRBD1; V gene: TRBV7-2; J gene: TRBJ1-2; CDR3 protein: CASSLTGGPNYGYTF; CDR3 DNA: TGTGCCAGCAGCCTAACAGGGGGCCCAAACTATGGCTACACCTTC
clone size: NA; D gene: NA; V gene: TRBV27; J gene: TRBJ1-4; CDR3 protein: CASSSQGWGEKLFF; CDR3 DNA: TGTGCCAGCAGCTCACAGGGTTGGGGAGAAAAACTGTTTTTT
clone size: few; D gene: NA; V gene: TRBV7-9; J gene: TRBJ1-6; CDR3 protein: CASSLESSPYSPLHF; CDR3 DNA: TGTGCCAGCAGCTTAGAGTCTAGCCCATATTCACCCCTCCACTTT
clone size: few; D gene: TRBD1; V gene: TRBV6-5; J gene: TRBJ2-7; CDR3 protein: CASSYDRGPYEQYF; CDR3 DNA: TGTGCCAGCAGTTACGACAGGGGGCCCTACGAGCAGTACTTC
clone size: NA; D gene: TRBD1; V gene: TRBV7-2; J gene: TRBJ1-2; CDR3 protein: CASSLPGGAYGYTF; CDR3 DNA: TGTGCCAGCAGCTTACCAGGGGGCGCCTATGGCTACACCTTC
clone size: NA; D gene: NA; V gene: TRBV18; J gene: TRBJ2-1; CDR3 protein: CASSPPSPGYNEQFF; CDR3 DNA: TGTGCCAGCTCACCTCCCTCACCAGGTTACAATGAGCAGTTCTTC
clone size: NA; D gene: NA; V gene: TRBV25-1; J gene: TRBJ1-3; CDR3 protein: CASSKGGSYFSGNTIYF; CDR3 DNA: TGTGCCAGCTCGAAAGGCGGGAGTTACTTCTCTGGAAACACCATATATTTT
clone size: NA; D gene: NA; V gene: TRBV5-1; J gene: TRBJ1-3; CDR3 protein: CASSTGSSGNTIYF; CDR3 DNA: TGCGCCAGCAGCACCGGGAGCTCTGGAAACACCATATATTTT
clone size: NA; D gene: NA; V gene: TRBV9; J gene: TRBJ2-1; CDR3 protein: CASSVGTANNEQFF; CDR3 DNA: TGTGCCAGCAGCGTAGGTACAGCCAACAATGAGCAGTTCTTC
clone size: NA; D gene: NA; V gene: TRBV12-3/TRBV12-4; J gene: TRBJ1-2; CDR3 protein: CASSQQGSYGYTF; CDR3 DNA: TGTGCCAGCAGCCAACAGGGTAGCTATGGCTACACCTTC
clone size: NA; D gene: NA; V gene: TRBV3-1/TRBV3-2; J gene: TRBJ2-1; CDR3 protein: CASSQVRGSYNEQFF; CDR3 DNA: TGTGCCAGCAGCCAAGTCAGGGGTTCCTACAATGAGCAGTTCTTC
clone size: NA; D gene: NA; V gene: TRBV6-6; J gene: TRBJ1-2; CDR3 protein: CASSYVSSVYGYTF; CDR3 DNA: TGTGCCAGCAGTTACGTATCAAGCGTCTATGGCTACACCTTC
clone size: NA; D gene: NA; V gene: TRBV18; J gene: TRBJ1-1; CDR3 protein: CASSLRGGRNTEAFF; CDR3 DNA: TGTGCCAGCTCACTCCGGGGGGGTCGGAACACTGAAGCTTTCTTT
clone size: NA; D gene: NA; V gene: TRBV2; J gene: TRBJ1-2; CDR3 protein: CASSPGGPGYTF; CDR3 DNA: TGTGCCAGCAGCCCAGGAGGCCCTGGCTACACCTTC
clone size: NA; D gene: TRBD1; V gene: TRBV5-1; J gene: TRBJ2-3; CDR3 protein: CASSRRGQGADTQYF; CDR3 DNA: TGCGCCAGCAGCAGAAGGGGACAGGGCGCAGATACGCAGTATTTT
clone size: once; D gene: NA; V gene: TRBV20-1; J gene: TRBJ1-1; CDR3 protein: CSASLMAGTEAFF; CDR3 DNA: TGCAGTGCTAGTCTTATGGCGGGCACTGAAGCTTTCTTT
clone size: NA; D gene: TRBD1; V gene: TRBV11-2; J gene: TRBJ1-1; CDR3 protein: CASSPRQGSNTEAFF; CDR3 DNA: TGTGCCAGCAGCCCCCGACAGGGATCGAACACTGAAGCTTTCTTT
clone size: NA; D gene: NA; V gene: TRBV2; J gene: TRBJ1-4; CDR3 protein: CASSWGTNEKLFF; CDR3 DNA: TGTGCCAGCAGCTGGGGCACTAATGAAAAACTGTTTTTT
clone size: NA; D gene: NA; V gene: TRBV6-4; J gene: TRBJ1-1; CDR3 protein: CASRAMSGDTEAFF; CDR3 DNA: TGTGCCAGCAGAGCGATGAGCGGGGACACTGAAGCTTTCTTT
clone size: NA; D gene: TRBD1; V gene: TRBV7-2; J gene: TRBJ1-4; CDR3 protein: CASSLGRGREKLFF; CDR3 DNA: TGTGCCAGCAGCTTGGGCAGGGGGCGCGAAAAACTGTTTTTT